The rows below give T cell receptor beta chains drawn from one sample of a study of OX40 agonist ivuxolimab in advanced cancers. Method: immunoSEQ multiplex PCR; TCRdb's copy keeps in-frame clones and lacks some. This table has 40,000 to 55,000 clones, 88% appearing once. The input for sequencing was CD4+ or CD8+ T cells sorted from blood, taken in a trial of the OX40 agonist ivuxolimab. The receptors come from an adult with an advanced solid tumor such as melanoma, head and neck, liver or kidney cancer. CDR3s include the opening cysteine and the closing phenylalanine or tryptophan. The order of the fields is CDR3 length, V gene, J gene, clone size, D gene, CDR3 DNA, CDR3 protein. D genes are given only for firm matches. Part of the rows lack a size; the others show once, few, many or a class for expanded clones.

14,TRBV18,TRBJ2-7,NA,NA,TGTGCCAGCTCACCACGGGCGGGACGTTCCGAGCAGTACTTC,CASSPRAGRSEQYF
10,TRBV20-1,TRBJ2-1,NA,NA,TGCAGTGCCTTCTACAATGAGCAGTTCTTC,CSAFYNEQFF
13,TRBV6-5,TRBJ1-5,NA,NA,TGTGCTAGCCGCCGGTCAAACGGGCAGCCCCAGCATTTT,CASRRSNGQPQHF
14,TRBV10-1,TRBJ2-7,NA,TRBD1,TGCGCCAGCAGTCCCGGGACAGCTGCCTACGAGCAGTACTTC,CASSPGTAAYEQYF
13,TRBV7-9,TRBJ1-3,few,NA,TGTGCCAGCAGCCGGGTGGTCGGTTATGCCATATATTTT,CASSRVVGYAIYF
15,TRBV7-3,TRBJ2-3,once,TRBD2,TGTGCCAGCAGCCCCGGGACTAGCCCATCAGATACGCAGTATTTT,CASSPGTSPSDTQYF
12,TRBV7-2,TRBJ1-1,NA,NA,TGTGCCAGCAGCTTCTTGGGAACTGAAGCTTTCTTT,CASSFLGTEAFF
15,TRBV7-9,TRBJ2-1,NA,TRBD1,TGTGCCAGCAGCTTAGTTACAGGGGGATTCAATGAGCAGTTCTTC,CASSLVTGGFNEQFF
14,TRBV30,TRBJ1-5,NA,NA,TGTGCCTGGAGTGTATTTGGGGGCCGTCAGCCCCAGCATTTT,CAWSVFGGRQPQHF
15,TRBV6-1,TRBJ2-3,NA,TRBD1,TGTGCCAGCATCCTCCGGACAGGGGTTTCAGATACGCAGTATTTT,CASILRTGVSDTQYF
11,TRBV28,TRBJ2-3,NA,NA,TGTGCCAGCAGTGAACGGGATACGCAGTATTTT,CASSERDTQYF
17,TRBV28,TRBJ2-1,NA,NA,TGTGCCAGCAGCTACCTGGGCGGGACACGAGCCTACAATGAGCAGTTCTTC,CASSYLGGTRAYNEQFF
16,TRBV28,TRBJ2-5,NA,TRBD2,TGTGCCAGCAGGTCAGCAGCGGGAGGCCCTGGAGAGACCCAGTACTTC,CASRSAAGGPGETQYF
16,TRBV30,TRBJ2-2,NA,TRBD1,TGTGCCTGGAAGGTCCGCGGACAGGGTAGAACCGGGGAGCTGTTTTTT,CAWKVRGQGRTGELFF
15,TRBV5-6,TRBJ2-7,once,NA,TGTGCCAGCAGCCGGGGTTTATCAGTTACATACGAGCAGTACTTC,CASSRGLSVTYEQYF
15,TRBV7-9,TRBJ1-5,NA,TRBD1,TGTGCCAGCAGCTTAGCGGACAGGGGGCATTGGCCCCAGCATTTT,CASSLADRGHWPQHF
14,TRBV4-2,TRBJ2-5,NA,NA,TGTGCCAGCAGCCCGGGGGGCCCCCAAGAGACCCAGTACTTC,CASSPGGPQETQYF
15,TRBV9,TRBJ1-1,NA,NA,TGTGCCAGCAGCGTAGGTCCCTCCTTGAACACTGAAGCTTTCTTT,CASSVGPSLNTEAFF
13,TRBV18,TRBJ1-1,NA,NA,TGTGCCAGCTCACGGGGGAAAAACACTGAAGCTTTCTTT,CASSRGKNTEAFF
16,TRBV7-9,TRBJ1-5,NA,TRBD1,TGTGCCAGCAGCTCGGACCGACAGGGACTCAATCAGCCCCAGCATTTT,CASSSDRQGLNQPQHF
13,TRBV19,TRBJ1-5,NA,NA,TGTGCCAGTACGACCAGGGAGGATCAGCCCCAGCATTTT,CASTTREDQPQHF
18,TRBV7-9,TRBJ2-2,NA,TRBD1,TGTGCCAGCAGCTCCCCGCAGGGGGAGCTCGTGCACACCGGGGAGCTGTTTTTT,CASSSPQGELVHTGELFF
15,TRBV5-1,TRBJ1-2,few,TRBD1,TGCGCCAGCAGCCGAGGGACAGGGGGCAGCTATGGCTACACCTTC,CASSRGTGGSYGYTF
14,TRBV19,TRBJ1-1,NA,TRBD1,TGTGCCAGTAGTAGCGGGACAGCCGAACGTTCAGCTTTCTTT,CASSSGTAERSAFF
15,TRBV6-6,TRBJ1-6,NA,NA,TGTGCCAGCAGTTACGCGGACACGCTTAATTCACCCCTCCACTTT,CASSYADTLNSPLHF
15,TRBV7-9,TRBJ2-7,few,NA,TGTGCCAGCAGCTTTCAGGCTGACCCTATCTACGAGCAGTACTTC,CASSFQADPIYEQYF
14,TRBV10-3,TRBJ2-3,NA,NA,TGTGCCATCAGTGAACGCGACTCCCCAGATACGCAGTATTTT,CAISERDSPDTQYF
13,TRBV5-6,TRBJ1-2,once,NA,TGTGCCAGCAGCAAAAACCGGGCGGACGGCTACACCTTC,CASSKNRADGYTF
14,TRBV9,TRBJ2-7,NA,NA,TGTGCCAGCAGTTCCGGGGACTTCTCCTACGAGCAGTACTTC,CASSSGDFSYEQYF
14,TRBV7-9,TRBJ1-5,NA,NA,TGTGCCAGCAGCCCCCAGGGATCTAATCAGCCCCAGCATTTT,CASSPQGSNQPQHF
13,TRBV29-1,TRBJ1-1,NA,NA,TGCAGCGTTGAAGAGTGGGAGGGGACTGAAGCTTTCTTT,CSVEEWEGTEAFF
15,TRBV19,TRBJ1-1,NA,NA,TGTGCCAGTAGTGGACAGACAGGTGGACGGAATGAAGCTTTCTTT,CASSGQTGGRNEAFF
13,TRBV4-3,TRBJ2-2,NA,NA,TGCGCCAGCAGTCTGGGGCTCTCCGGGGAGCTGTTTTTT,CASSLGLSGELFF
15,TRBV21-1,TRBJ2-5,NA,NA,TGTGCCAGCAGCAAAGTTATAGGGAGGAAAGAGACCCAGTACTTC,CASSKVIGRKETQYF
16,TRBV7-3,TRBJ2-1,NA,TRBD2,TGTGCCAGCAGAAAGACCGGACTAGCGGGCGCCAATGAGCAGTTCTTC,CASRKTGLAGANEQFF
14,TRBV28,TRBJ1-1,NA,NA,TGTGCCAGCAGTTCTGGGGGCTACGACACTGAAGCTTTCTTT,CASSSGGYDTEAFF
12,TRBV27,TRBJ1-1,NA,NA,TGTGCCAGCAGTCCACCGACAGCGCAAGCTTTCTTT,CASSPPTAQAFF
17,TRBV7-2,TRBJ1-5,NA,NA,TGTGCCAGCAGCTTAGTAGGGGCCGATTTTAGCAATCAGCCCCAGCATTTT,CASSLVGADFSNQPQHF
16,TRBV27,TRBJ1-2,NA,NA,TGTGCCAGCAGTTTATTGGGGGGATCGAGTAACTATGGCTACACCTTC,CASSLLGGSSNYGYTF
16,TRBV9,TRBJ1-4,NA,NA,TGTGCCAGCAGCGTAGATGTGACAGGAACTAATGAAAAACTGTTTTTT,CASSVDVTGTNEKLFF
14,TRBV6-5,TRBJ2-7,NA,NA,TGTGCCAGCAGGCGGGACCTCTCCTCCTACGAGCAGTACTTC,CASRRDLSSYEQYF
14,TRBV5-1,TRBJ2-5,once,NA,TGCGCCAGCAGCTTGATTGAGGGAACGGAGACCCAGTACTTC,CASSLIEGTETQYF
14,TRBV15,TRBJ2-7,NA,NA,TGTGCCACCAGCAGAGATACAGGGCAATACGAGCAGTACTTC,CATSRDTGQYEQYF
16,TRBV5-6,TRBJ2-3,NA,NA,TGTGCCAGCAGCTTGATTTTAGAACCGAGCACAGATACGCAGTATTTT,CASSLILEPSTDTQYF
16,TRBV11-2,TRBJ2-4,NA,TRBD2,TGTGCCAGCAGCTCAGCACTAGCGCCGGAGTTGAGCATTCAGTACTTC,CASSSALAPELSIQYF
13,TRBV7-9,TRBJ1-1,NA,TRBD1,TGTGCCAGCAGCTTCACAGGGGGGACTGAAGCTTTCTTT,CASSFTGGTEAFF
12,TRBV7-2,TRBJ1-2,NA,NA,TGTGCCAGCAGCAGGGGCCCTTATGGCTACACCTTC,CASSRGPYGYTF
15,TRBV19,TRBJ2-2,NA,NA,TGTGCCAGTAGTATAGGTGGATTCGGCACCGGGGAGCTGTTTTTT,CASSIGGFGTGELFF
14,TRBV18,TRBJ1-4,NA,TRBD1,TGTGCCAGCTCCCAGGACAGGGCTGATGAAAAACTGTTTTTT,CASSQDRADEKLFF
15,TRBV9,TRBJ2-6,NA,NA,TGTGCCAGCATGTCACCCCTTTCCGACGGTTACGTCCTGACTTTC,CASMSPLSDGYVLTF
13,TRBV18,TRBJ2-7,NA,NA,TGTGCCAGCTCACCTCCGTCGTCCTACGAGCAGTACTTC,CASSPPSSYEQYF
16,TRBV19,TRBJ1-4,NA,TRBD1,TGTGCCAGTAGCGGCCGACAGGGGGAGACTAATGAAAAACTGTTTTTT,CASSGRQGETNEKLFF
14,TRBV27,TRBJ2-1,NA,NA,TGTGCCAGCAGTTTCGGGACAACCTACAATGAGCAGTTCTTC,CASSFGTTYNEQFF
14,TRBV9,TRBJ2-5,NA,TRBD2,TGTGCCAGCACGTCCGGCGGGGGGCAAGAGACCCAGTACTTC,CASTSGGGQETQYF
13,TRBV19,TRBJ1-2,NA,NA,TGTGCCAGTAGTATGGTAGGGCTCTATGGCTACACCTTC,CASSMVGLYGYTF
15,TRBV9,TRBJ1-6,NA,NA,TGTGCCAGCAGCCCCAATCAGGGAGATAATTCACCCCTCCACTTT,CASSPNQGDNSPLHF
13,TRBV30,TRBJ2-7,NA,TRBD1,TGTGCCTGGAAGAGGGGGCAGTCCTACGAGCAGTACTTC,CAWKRGQSYEQYF
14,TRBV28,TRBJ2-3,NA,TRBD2,TGTGCCAGCAGTCAAGCGGGGGGGGCGGATACGCAGTATTTT,CASSQAGGADTQYF